This TCR beta chain was sequenced for a study of technical replicates of blood from a few donors. TCRdb's table, derived via immunoSEQ multiplex PCR, lists solely in-frame clones and lacks some. The table has around 100,000 clones, approximately 94% seen once. The CDR3 runs 14 residues. Germline-derived CDR1 and CDR2 are SGHRS and YFSETQ. V lost 4 bases and J lost 4, with 12 bases in between. The receptor was isolated from a human donor in good health. The chain couples TRBV5-1 to TRBJ1-5, with no clear D. Sequencing was performed on T cells isolated from PBMCs. The CDR3: CASSLDGANQPQHF. The DNA for the CDR3 is TGCGCCAGCAGCCTGGACGGAGCAAATCAGCCCCAGCATTTT. The complete variable domain, with remaining parts taken from reference TRBV5-1 and TRBJ1-5, reads KAGVTQTPRYLIKTRGQQVTLSCSPISGHRSVSWYQQTPGQGLQFLFEYFSETQRNKGNFPGRFSGRQFSNSRSEMNVSTLELGDSALYLCASSLDGANQPQHFGDGTRLSIL.